This paragraph reports one T cell receptor (beta chain). Its specificity is not known. The sample comes from a study of cytomegalovirus exposure and HLA in healthy donors. The donors were part of the validation cohort, which consisted of about 120 subjects and was separate from the first cohort of about 670 subjects. Whole-study findings and limits: The TCR clusters that emerged in the first cohort tended, a later analysis found, to co-occur in the 120 or so validation repertoires.

Trimming took off 9 bases at V and 3 bases at J, with 18 bases between the two ends. The germline CDR1 and CDR2 sequences are MNHEY and SVGAGI. CDR3 length equals 15 residues. Here immunoSEQ multiplex PCR was the method, and the copy in TCRdb shows in-frame clones only, minus some. Here the sample spans hundreds of thousands of clones, over 75% being singletons. The source of this sequence is a woman between 18 and 29 years old in good health and CMV-seropositive. The chain has TRBV6-5 and TRBJ2-1; TRBD1 is a possible D gene (6 bases). Source material: PBMCs. The CDR3 nucleotides read TGTGCCAGTTCCCCGGGACATCTGGGCTACAATGAGCAGTTCTTC. Amino acid sequence: CASSPGHLGYNEQFF.